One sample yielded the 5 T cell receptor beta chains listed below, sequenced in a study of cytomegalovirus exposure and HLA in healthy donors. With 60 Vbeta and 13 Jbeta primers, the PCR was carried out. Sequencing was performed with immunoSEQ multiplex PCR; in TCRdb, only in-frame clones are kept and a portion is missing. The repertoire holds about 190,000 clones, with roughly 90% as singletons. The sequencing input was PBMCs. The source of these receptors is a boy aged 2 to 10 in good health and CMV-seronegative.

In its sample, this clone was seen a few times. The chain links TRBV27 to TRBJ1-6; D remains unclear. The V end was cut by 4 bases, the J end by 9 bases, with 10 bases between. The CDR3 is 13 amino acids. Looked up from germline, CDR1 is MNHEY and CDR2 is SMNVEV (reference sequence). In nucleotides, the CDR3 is TGTGCCAGCAGTTATTCGAACTCTTCACCCCTCCACTTT. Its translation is CASSYSNSSPLHF.

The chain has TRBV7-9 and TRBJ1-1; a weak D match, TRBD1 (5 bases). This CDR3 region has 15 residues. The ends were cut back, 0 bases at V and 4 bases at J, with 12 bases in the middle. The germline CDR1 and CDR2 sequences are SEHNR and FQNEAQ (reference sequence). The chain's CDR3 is CASSLAQGGTTEAFF. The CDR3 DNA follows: TGTGCCAGCAGCTTAGCTCAGGGCGGGACCACTGAAGCTTTCTTT.

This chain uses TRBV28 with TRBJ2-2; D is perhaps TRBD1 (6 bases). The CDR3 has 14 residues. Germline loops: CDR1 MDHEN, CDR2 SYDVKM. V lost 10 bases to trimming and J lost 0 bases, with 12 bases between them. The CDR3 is CATTDRSNTGELFF. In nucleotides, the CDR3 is TGTGCCACCACGGACAGATCGAACACCGGGGAGCTGTTTTTT.

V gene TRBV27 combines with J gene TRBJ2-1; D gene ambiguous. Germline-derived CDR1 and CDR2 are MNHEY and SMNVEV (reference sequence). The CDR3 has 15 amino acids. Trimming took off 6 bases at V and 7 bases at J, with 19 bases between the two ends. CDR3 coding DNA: TGTGCCAGCAGCCTGGGCCTCCTCCCGGCAAATGAGCAGTTCTTC. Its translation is CASSLGLLPANEQFF.

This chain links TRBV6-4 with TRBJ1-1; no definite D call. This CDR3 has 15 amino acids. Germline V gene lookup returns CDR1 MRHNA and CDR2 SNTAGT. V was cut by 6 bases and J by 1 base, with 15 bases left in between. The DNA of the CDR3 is TGTGCCAGCAGGGAGACCCGGGGTGCGAACACTGAAGCTTTCTTT. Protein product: CASRETRGANTEAFF.